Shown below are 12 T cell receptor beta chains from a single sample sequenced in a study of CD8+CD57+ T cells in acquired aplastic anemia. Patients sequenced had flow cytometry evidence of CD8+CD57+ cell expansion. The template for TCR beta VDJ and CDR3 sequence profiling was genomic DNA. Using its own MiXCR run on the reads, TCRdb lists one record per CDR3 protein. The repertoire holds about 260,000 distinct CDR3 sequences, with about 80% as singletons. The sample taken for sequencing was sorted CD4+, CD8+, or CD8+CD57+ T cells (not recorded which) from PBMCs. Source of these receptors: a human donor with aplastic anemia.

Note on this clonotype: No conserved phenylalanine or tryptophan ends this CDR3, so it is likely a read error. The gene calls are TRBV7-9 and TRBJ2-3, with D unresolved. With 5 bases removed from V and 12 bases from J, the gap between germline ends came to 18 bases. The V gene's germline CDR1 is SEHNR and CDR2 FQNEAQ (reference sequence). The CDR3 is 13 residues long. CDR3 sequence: CASSDGRGAEQYQ. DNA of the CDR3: TGTGCCAGCAGCGACGGGCGCGGCGCGGAACAGTATCAG.

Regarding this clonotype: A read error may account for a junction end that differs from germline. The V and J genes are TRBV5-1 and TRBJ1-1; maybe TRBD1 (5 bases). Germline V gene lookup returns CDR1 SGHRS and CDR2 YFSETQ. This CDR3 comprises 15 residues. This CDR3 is CASTLDLPGSTEAFF. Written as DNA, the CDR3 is TGTGCCAGCACCTTAGATCTCCCAGGGAGCACTGAAGCTTTCTTT.

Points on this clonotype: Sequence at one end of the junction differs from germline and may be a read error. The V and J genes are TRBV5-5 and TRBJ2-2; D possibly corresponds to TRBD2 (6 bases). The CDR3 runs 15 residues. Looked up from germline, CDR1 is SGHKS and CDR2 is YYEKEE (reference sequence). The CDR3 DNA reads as TGTGCTAGCAGCCTGCTAGCGCTGAACACCGGGGAGCTGTTTTTT. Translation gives CASSLLALNTGELFF.

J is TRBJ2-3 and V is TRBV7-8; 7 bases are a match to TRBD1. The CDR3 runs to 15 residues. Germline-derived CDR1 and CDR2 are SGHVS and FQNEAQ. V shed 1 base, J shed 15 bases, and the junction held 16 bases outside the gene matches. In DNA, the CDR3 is TGTGCCAGCAGCTTAGGAGGGGGCGCCGACTATGGCCACTATTTT. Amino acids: CASSLGGGADYGHYF. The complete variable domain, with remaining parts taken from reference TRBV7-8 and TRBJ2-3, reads GAGVSQSPRYKVAKRGQDVALRCDPISGHVSLFWYQQALGQGPEFLTYFQNEAQLDKSGLPSDRFFAERPEGSVSTLKIQRTQQEDSAVYLCASSLGGGADYGHYFGPGTRLTVL.

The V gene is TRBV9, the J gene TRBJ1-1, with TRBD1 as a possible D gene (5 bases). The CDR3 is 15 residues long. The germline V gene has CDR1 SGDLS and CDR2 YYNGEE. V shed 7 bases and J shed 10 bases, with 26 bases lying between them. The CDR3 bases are TGTGCCAGCGGAGTAGATGTGACAGTTAAGTCCGTAGCTTTCTTT. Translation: CASGVDVTVKSVAFF.

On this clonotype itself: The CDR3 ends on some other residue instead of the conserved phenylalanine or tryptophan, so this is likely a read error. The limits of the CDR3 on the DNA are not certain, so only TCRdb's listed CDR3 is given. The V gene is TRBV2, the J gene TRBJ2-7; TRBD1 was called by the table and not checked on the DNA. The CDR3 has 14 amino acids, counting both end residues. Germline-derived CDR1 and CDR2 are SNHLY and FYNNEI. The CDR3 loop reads CASGDGGIASQYFC.

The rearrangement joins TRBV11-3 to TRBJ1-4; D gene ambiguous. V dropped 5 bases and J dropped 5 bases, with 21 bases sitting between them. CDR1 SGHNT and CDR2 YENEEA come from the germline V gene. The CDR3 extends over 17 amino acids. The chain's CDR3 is CASSESSGEQVNEKLFF. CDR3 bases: TGTGCCAGCAGCGAGTCTTCCGGAGAACAAGTCAATGAAAAACTGTTTTTT.

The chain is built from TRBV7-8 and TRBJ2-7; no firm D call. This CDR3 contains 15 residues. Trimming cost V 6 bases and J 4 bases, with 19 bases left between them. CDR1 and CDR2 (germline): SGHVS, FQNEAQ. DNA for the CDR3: TGTGCCAGCAGTTTGGTAGGGCGCCTCCTTTACGAGCAGTACTTC. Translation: CASSLVGRLLYEQYF.

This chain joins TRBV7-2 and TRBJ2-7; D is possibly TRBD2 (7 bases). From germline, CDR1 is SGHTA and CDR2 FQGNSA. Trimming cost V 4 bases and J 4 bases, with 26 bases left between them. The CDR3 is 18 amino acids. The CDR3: CASSSRPRGALSHYEQYV. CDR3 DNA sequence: TGTGCCAGCAGCTCCCGCCCCCGGGGGGCCCTATCCCATTACGAGCAGTACGTC.

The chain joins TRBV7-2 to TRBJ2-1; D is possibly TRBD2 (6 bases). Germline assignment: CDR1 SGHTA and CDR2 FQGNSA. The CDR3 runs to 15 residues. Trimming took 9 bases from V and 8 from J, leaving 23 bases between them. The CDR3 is CASSGVGTSSYEQFF. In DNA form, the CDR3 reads TGTGCCAGTAGTGGGGTAGGGACTTCCTCCTATGAGCAGTTCTTC.

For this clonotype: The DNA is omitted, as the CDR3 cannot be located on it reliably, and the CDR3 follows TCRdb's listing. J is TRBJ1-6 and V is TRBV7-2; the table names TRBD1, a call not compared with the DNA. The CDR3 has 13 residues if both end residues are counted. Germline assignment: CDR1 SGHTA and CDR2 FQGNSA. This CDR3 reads CASSVGSGAPLRF.

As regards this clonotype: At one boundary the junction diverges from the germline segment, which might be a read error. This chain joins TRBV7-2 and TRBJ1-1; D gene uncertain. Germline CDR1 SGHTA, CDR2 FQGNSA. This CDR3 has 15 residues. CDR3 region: CASSLARRANSEAFF. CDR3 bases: TGTGCCAGCAGCTTGGCACGGAGAGCGAACTCTGAAGCTTTCTTT.